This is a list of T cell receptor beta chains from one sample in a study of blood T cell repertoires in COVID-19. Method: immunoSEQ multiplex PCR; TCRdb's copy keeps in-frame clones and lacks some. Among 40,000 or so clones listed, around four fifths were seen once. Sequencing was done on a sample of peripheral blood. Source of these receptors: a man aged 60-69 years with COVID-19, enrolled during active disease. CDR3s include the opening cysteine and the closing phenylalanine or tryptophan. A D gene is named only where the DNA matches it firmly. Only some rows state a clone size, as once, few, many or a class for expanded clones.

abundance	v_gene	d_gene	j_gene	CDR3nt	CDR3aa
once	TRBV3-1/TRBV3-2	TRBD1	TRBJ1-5	TGTGCCAGCAGCCTGGGACAGGACAATCAGCCCCAGCATTTT	CASSLGQDNQPQHF
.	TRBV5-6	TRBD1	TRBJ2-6	TGTGCCAGCAGCTTACAGGGGAGCAGGATGGGGACTGGGGCCAACGTCCTGACTTTC	CASSLQGSRMGTGANVLTF
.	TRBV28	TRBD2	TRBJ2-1	TGTGCCAGCAGTTTATGGCGCGCGGGGGGGTCCTACAATGAGCAGTTCTTC	CASSLWRAGGSYNEQFF
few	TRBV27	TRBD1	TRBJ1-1	TGTGCCAGCAGCCCCTTTCCAGGGGGCTTTTCATCTTTCTTT	CASSPFPGGFSSFF
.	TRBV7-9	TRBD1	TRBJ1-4	TGTGCCAGCAGTCGTGGACAGGGAGATGAAAAACTGTTTTTT	CASSRGQGDEKLFF
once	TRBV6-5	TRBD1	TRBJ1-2	TGTGCCAGCAGCCGAGGACAGGCTTATGGCTACACCTTC	CASSRGQAYGYTF
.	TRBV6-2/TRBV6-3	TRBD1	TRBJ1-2	TGTGCCAGCAGTTACCCCGGGAAGGGGGCTCTTGGCTACACCTTC	CASSYPGKGALGYTF
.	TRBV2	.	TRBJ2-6	TGTGCCAGAGACAGGCAATCTGGGGCCAACGTCCTGACTTTC	CARDRQSGANVLTF
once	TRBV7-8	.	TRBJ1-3	TGTGCCAGCAGCTTAGAGTCCGGGGGGCCATCTGGAAACACCATATATTTT	CASSLESGGPSGNTIYF
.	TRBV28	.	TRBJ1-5	TGTGCCACCATAATCAGTCATAGCAATCAGCCCCAGCATTTT	CATIISHSNQPQHF
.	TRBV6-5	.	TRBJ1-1	TGTGCCAGCAGTAGGGACACCCTGAACACTGAAGCTTTCTTT	CASSRDTLNTEAFF
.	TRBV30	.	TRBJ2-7	TGTGCCTGGAGTGGATTAGCCCGAAAGCGAGACGAGCAGTACTTC	CAWSGLARKRDEQYF
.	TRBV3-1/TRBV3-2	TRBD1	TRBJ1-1	TGTGCCAGCAGCCTAAACAGGGGGGGGACTGAAGCTTTCTTT	CASSLNRGGTEAFF
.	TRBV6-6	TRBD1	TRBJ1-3	TGTGCCAGCAAAGAGACAGGGGCCGGAAACACCATATATTTT	CASKETGAGNTIYF
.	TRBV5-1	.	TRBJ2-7	TGCGCCAGCAGCGCGACTGTGAGCTCCTACGAGCAGTACTTC	CASSATVSSYEQYF
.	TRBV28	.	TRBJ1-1	TGTGCCAGCAGGCGGGGGGGTCTGAACACTGAAGCTTTCTTT	CASRRGGLNTEAFF
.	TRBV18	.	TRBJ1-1	TGTGCCAGCTCACCCGGTGGACTGGGGGCACTGAACACTGAAGCTTTCTTT	CASSPGGLGALNTEAFF
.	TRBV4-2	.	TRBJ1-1	TGTGCCAGCAGCCAACCTACAGGGCTGAACACTGAAGCTTTCTTT	CASSQPTGLNTEAFF
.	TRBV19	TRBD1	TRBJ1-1	TGTGCCAGTAGTCCCGGGACAGCGCGGCGGAATGAAGCTTTCTTT	CASSPGTARRNEAFF
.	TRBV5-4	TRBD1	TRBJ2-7	TGTGCCAGCAGCGAAGGGACAGGGTACTCCAACGAGCAGTACTTC	CASSEGTGYSNEQYF
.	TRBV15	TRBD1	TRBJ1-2	TGTGCCACCAGCGGCGGGACAGGGAGGGGATATGGCTACACCTTC	CATSGGTGRGYGYTF
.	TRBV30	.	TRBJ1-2	TGTGCCTGGAGGGGTCGGAGGTACTATGGCTACACCTTC	CAWRGRRYYGYTF
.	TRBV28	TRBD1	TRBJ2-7	TGTGCCAGCAGTTTAAGGGACAGAAAGCAGTACTTC	CASSLRDRKQYF
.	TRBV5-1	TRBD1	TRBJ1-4	TGCGCCAGCAGCTTGTACAGGGGCACTAATGAAAAACTGTTTTTT	CASSLYRGTNEKLFF
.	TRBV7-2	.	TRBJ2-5	TGTGCCAGCAGCTTAGCGCCCGGGAGAGAGACCCAGTACTTC	CASSLAPGRETQYF
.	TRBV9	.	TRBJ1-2	TGTGCCAGCAGCGTAGAAGACGGCCCGACGGGGGGCTACACCTTC	CASSVEDGPTGGYTF
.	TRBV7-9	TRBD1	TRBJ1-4	TGTGCCAGCAGCCCTCAACAGGGGATGTATAATGAAAAACTGTTTTTT	CASSPQQGMYNEKLFF
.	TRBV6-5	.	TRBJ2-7	TGTGCCAGCAGTCCGGGAGCACAGCCCTCCTACGAGCAGTACTTC	CASSPGAQPSYEQYF
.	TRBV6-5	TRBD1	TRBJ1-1	TGTGCCAGCAGTTACTCGAACAGGGGTTTGTTTGAAGCTTTCTTT	CASSYSNRGLFEAFF
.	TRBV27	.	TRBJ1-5	TGTGCCAGCAGTTTCTCCCAGGGCCCCAATCAGCCCCAGCATTTT	CASSFSQGPNQPQHF
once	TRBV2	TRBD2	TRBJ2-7	TGTGCCAGCAGTGCTCCGGGACTAGCGGGAGTGTACGAGCAGTACTTC	CASSAPGLAGVYEQYF
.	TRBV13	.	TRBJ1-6	TGTGCCAGCAGCCAAGGGGGAAAGAATTCACCCCTCCACTTT	CASSQGGKNSPLHF
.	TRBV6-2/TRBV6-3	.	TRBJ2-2	TGTGCCAGCAGTGTTCCAGGGGTGACTGGGGAGCTGTTTTTT	CASSVPGVTGELFF
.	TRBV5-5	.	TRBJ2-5	TGTGCCAGCAGCCGAGGCGCTACCCAAGAGACCCAGTACTTC	CASSRGATQETQYF
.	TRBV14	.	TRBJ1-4	TGTGCCAGCAGCCCCGGACAGACTGGTGAAAAACTGTTTTTT	CASSPGQTGEKLFF
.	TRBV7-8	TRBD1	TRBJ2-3	TGTGCCAGCAGCCTGGGACAGGGACCCCTTACGCAGTATTTT	CASSLGQGPLTQYF
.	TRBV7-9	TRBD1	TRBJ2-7	TGTGCCAGCAGCCCCGCGGCCGGGACAGGGTTCTACGAGCAGTACTTC	CASSPAAGTGFYEQYF
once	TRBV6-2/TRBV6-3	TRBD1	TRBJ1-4	TGTGCCAGCAGTTACAGCTCCAGGGGGGATGAAAAACTGTTTTTT	CASSYSSRGDEKLFF
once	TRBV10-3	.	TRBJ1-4	TGTGCCATCAGTGATCGCGATATGGGCGAAAAACTGTTTTTT	CAISDRDMGEKLFF
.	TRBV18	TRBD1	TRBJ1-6	TGTGCCAGCTCACCACAAGCAGGGGGAGGTTCACCCCTCCACTTT	CASSPQAGGGSPLHF